What follows are 6 T cell receptor beta chains derived from one specimen sequenced in a study of shared clonotypes between healthy human individuals. Libraries were prepared by immunoSEQ multiplex PCR; TCRdb keeps only in-frame clonotypes and omits some of them. The data show under 1,100,000 clones, about 77% seen once. The sequenced sample was memory CD4+ T cells sorted from blood. Subset reported: CD45RA-negative fraction. The receptors shown here come from a man in his late teens or twenties in good health.

The V call is TRBV9, the J call TRBJ2-7, with 9 nucleotides matching TRBD1. V lost 3 bases, J lost 0 bases, and 4 bases stayed unmatched. CDR1 is SGDLS and CDR2 is YYNGEE in the germline V gene. The length of the CDR3 is 15 residues. CDR3 sequence: CASSEGTGTSYEQYF. In DNA form, the CDR3 reads TGTGCCAGCAGCGAGGGGACAGGGACCTCCTACGAGCAGTACTTC.

The sample holds a few counts of this clone. The V gene is TRBV5-1, the J gene TRBJ1-1, with TRBD1 matching 8 bases. The germline gives CDR1 SGHRS, CDR2 YFSETQ. The CDR3 covers 15 residues. The V gene end was trimmed by 4 bases and the J gene end by 5 bases; junction bases not matched to a gene: 10. This CDR3 is CASSPTDRAWTEAFF. The CDR3 coding sequence is TGCGCCAGCAGCCCAACGGACAGGGCGTGGACTGAAGCTTTCTTT.

The rearrangement links TRBV18 to TRBJ1-1, with TRBD1 matching 7 bases. After removal of 6 bases from V and 1 base from J, the junction contained 8 bases not matched to a gene. This CDR3 region has 15 residues. CDR1 is KGHSH, CDR2 LQKENI, per germline. CDR3: CASSDKQGRNTEAFF. The DNA for the CDR3 is TGTGCCAGCTCGGACAAACAGGGGAGGAACACTGAAGCTTTCTTT.

The chain employs TRBV10-3 and TRBJ2-5, with D possibly TRBD2 on 5 matching bases. V lost 7 bases and J lost 2, with 11 bases in between. Germline V CDR1 and CDR2: ENHRY, SYGVKD. This CDR3 has 13 amino acids. The CDR3 nucleotides read TGTGCCATCAACGGCGGGCCACAAGAGACCCAGTACTTC. This codes for CAINGGPQETQYF.

The chain couples TRBV19 to TRBJ1-5; D is unclear. V was shortened by 5 bases and J by 3 bases, with 5 bases between the two germline ends. This CDR3 has 12 amino acids. The germline CDR1 and CDR2 sequences are LNHDA and SQIVND (reference sequence). CDR3 sequence reads: CASSENNQPQHF. The DNA of the CDR3 is TGTGCCAGTAGTGAAAACAATCAGCCCCAGCATTTT.

The chain links TRBV18 to TRBJ1-3; 9 positions match TRBD1. This CDR3 has 16 amino acids. J lost 2 bases, V lost 7 bases, and 9 bases had no gene match. Germline CDR1 KGHSH, CDR2 LQKENI. CDR3 DNA sequence: TGTGCCAGCTACACCCCCGGACAGGGGACTGGAAACACCATATATTTT. This encodes CASYTPGQGTGNTIYF.